This TCR beta chain was found in a study of T-cell reconstitution after alpha-beta-depleted transplantation in children. The authors prepared the TCRbeta library with unique molecular identifiers. MiXCR, applied by TCRdb to the PCR reads, yields one record per CDR3 protein. The data contain approximately 300,000 distinct CDR3 sequences, about a tenth of them singletons. General study points: Surviving recipient T cells and thymic progenitors underlay high day-60 TCRbeta diversity in some patients. Reportedly, alpha-beta T cells present about two months post-transplant originated from several hundred expanded clones of graft origin.

V shed 6 bases and J 3 bases; nucleotides not matched to a gene: 7. Germline loops: CDR1 LGHNA, CDR2 YNFKEQ. This CDR3 is built from 15 residues. Points on this clonotype: Its antigen remains unknown.

J is TRBJ1-2 and V is TRBV4-2; 10 positions agree with TRBD1. The sequence derives from a boy in the first two years of life with acute myeloid leukemia, due to receive a stem cell transplant. Source: PBMCs, taken before TCRalphabeta/CD19-depleted stem cell transplant. The CDR3 coding sequence is TGTGCCAGCAGTTCGACCGGGACAGGGGACTATGGCTACACCTTC. Translated: CASSSTGTGDYGYTF.